Listed below are T cell receptor beta chains from one sample, sequenced in a study of cytomegalovirus exposure and HLA in healthy donors. TCRdb's table, derived via immunoSEQ multiplex PCR, lists solely in-frame clones and lacks some. The table includes roughly 130,000 clones, roughly 74% detected once. The sample taken for sequencing was PBMCs. The origin of the receptors is a woman in her 50s in good health and CMV-seropositive. The CDR3 runs from the conserved cysteine through the conserved F or W.

v_call	j_call	cdr3_aa
TRBV30	TRBJ2-5	CAWSAYSPGTQYF
TRBV6-1	TRBJ2-5	CASSEYRQAQETQYF
TRBV5-1	TRBJ1-1	CASSLRGNTEAFF
TRBV4-1	TRBJ2-2	CASSQGDRGSWGELFF
TRBV5-1	TRBJ1-4	CASSNRIGREKLFF
TRBV2	TRBJ2-2	CASSEAGGTGELFF
TRBV7-9	TRBJ1-2	CASSSTSAKGYTF
TRBV7-8	TRBJ1-2	CASSFQNNYGYTF
TRBV7-2	TRBJ1-1	CASTAGPGGAFF
TRBV2	TRBJ1-1	CASNRQPNTEAFF
TRBV9	TRBJ2-2	CASSITSLSRGELFF
TRBV7-2	TRBJ2-6	CASRAGARSGANVLTF
TRBV12-5	TRBJ1-5	CASGLGLRDQPQHF
TRBV7-2	TRBJ2-5	CASTPWPQETQYF
TRBV9	TRBJ2-5	CASSGGLAGRETQYF
TRBV19	TRBJ2-2	CAIGTGGVLGTGELFF
TRBV11-3	TRBJ2-3	CASRSSTDTQYF
TRBV7-9	TRBJ2-7	CASSSERRFYEQYF
TRBV11-2	TRBJ1-2	CASSFDTNYGYTF
TRBV18	TRBJ2-2	CASSPRAEAGELFF
TRBV6-5	TRBJ2-3	CASSYTGAGGDTQYF
TRBV19	TRBJ2-7	CASSGMTEISYEQYF
TRBV7-2	TRBJ2-7	CASSLGRTTYEQYF
TRBV19	TRBJ1-2	CASSLGQDNYGYTF
TRBV27	TRBJ1-4	CASSQAGEKLFF
TRBV4-1	TRBJ1-6	CARSQRLTGDNSPLHF
TRBV9	TRBJ1-2	CASSTGVVGYTF
TRBV7-9	TRBJ1-5	CASSLGGGINQPQHF
TRBV4-2	TRBJ2-1	CASSQGYRELNEQFF
TRBV7-2	TRBJ1-6	CASSPMSSPLHF
TRBV6-1	TRBJ2-1	CASRDRGRNEQFF
TRBV16	TRBJ1-3	CASSQFGGVGRNTIYF
TRBV4-1	TRBJ1-1	CASSLILETGDTEAFF
TRBV7-9	TRBJ1-2	CASSSPREANYGYTF
TRBV7-9	TRBJ2-5	CASSLGDRGRAETQYF
TRBV6-1	TRBJ2-4	CASNPGGENIQYF
TRBV6-5	TRBJ2-3	CASTGGGTQYF
TRBV18	TRBJ2-5	CASSSELGREETQYF
TRBV30	TRBJ2-7	CAWSVWAGEQYF
TRBV6-1	TRBJ2-3	CASSEMGQGRTDTQYF
TRBV29-1	TRBJ2-7	CSVEGVEGRTYEQYF
TRBV7-9	TRBJ1-2	CASSLGGPGGYTF
TRBV7-2	TRBJ1-1	CASADRDRKAFF
TRBV14	TRBJ2-4	CASSPRAGKNIQYF
TRBV5-6	TRBJ1-2	CASSRGGRGRNYGYTF
TRBV15	TRBJ1-1	CATSRARGLTGGLTEAFF
TRBV7-9	TRBJ1-2	CASSLGQGTGYTF
TRBV5-4	TRBJ1-2	CASSPQGATNYGYTF
TRBV7-9	TRBJ2-3	CASRAGGRGAQRRTDTQYF
TRBV11-3	TRBJ1-6	CASSHRRQSNSPLHF
TRBV28	TRBJ1-4	CASSLPRQGRVF